The present T cell receptor beta chain was sequenced within a study of blood T cell repertoires in COVID-19. In the study overall: Samples of COVID-19 (acute and convalescent) were obtained from the United States, Italy and Spain.

Germline CDR1 is SGHKS and CDR2 is YYEKEE (reference sequence). This CDR3 spans 17 amino acids. Unmatched junction bases numbered 15, after V lost 0 bases and J lost 8 bases. Clones were sequenced by immunoSEQ multiplex PCR, and TCRdb holds only the in-frame ones, with some missing. In the table there are 250,000 to 300,000 clones, approximately 91% of which are singletons. The chain couples TRBV5-5 to TRBJ2-3; 7 nucleotides align to TRBD2. Sequenced sample: peripheral blood. The origin of this receptor is a man in his fifties with acute or convalescent COVID-19. The CDR3, as DNA: TGTGCCAGCAGCTTGGGGGGGAGGACTAGGGCCCCTCTTACGCAGTATTTT. It translates to CASSLGGRTRAPLTQYF.